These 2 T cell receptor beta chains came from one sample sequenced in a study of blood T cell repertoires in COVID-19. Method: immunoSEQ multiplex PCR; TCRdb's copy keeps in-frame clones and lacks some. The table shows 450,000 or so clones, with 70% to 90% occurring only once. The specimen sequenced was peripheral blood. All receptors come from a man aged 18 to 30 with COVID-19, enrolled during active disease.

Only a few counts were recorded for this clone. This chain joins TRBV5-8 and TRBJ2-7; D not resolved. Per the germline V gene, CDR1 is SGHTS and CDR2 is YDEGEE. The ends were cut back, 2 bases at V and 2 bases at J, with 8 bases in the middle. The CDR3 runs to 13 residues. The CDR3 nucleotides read TGTGCCAGCAGCTTCAGTGGTGCCTACGAGCAGTACTTC. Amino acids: CASSFSGAYEQYF.

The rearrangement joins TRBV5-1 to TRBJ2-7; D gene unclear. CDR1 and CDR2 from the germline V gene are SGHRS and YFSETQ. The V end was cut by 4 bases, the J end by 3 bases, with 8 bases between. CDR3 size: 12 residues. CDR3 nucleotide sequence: TGCGCCAGCAGCCCTGACTTCTACGAGCAGTACTTC. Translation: CASSPDFYEQYF.